Each of the 30 T cell receptor beta chains below was sequenced from the same sample in a study of T cell changes during pregnancy in multiple sclerosis. Produced via immunoSEQ multiplex PCR; TCRdb's table is partial and in-frame only. The data contain around 70,000 clones, more than 90% of them singletons. The sample here was peripheral blood, taken in the second trimester of pregnancy. These receptors originate from a female donor in good health, enrolled as a control in a pregnancy study.

This rearrangement joins TRBV27 to TRBJ1-5, with 8 bases identical to TRBD1. Germline CDR1 and CDR2: MNHEY and SMNVEV (reference sequence). The V segment lost 7 bases and the J segment 2 bases; nucleotides outside the gene matches: 7. The CDR3 is 15 amino acids. The CDR3 is CASKPDRGRNQPQHF. In DNA, the CDR3 is TGTGCCAGCAAGCCCGACAGGGGACGCAATCAGCCCCAGCATTTT.

Details on this clone: The same CDR3 also results from other DNA sequences found in this sample. The chain couples TRBV7-2 to TRBJ1-3; 8 nucleotides agree with TRBD1. The V and J ends lost 4 bases and 0 bases, in that order; junction bases with no gene match: 2. The CDR3 length is 15 residues. Germline-derived CDR1 and CDR2 are SGHTA and FQGNSA. CDR3 coding DNA: TGTGCCAGCAGCTCCACAGGGGGCTCTGGAAACACCATATATTTT. Translation: CASSSTGGSGNTIYF.

This sequence joins TRBV5-1 and TRBJ2-1; TRBD1 agrees at 12 bases. Germline values: CDR1 SGHRS, CDR2 YFSETQ. The CDR3 loop spans 16 amino acids. The V and J ends lost 3 bases and 7 bases, in that order; junction bases with no gene match: 8. As DNA, the CDR3 is TGCGCCAGCAGCTGGACCCGGGACAGGGGGCGGAATGAGCAGTTCTTC. Translating it yields CASSWTRDRGRNEQFF.

V and J are TRBV6-1 and TRBJ1-2; D uncertain. The germline gives CDR1 MNHNS, CDR2 SASEGT. V was pared by 6 bases and J by 5 bases, with 13 bases between. CDR3 length: 13 amino acids. The CDR3 bases are TGTGCCAGCAGAGCCGGGATTCAATATGGCTACACCTTC. Its translation: CASRAGIQYGYTF.

The rearrangement joins TRBV28 to TRBJ2-1, with a weak D call TRBD1 (5 bases). The CDR3 sequence is 14 residues long. Germline V gene lookup returns CDR1 MDHEN and CDR2 SYDVKM. Trimming left V 2 bases short and J 7 bases short, with 12 bases between. CDR3 loop: CASSLVGRVNEQFF. CDR3 DNA sequence: TGTGCCAGCAGTTTAGTAGGCAGGGTTAATGAGCAGTTCTTC.

CDR3 sequence (DNA): TGCAGCGTTGAAGCCCCAGTCTTAAGTCAAGAGACCCAGTACTTC. Its translation is CSVEAPVLSQETQYF. This rearrangement joins TRBV29-1 to TRBJ2-5; D not certain. Germline assignment: CDR1 SQVTM and CDR2 ANQGSEA. The CDR3 is 15 residues long. The ends were cut back, 1 base at V and 2 bases at J, with 14 bases in the middle.

This clone is a singleton in its sample. The CDR3 is CASSFGTGFDSNQPQHF. CDR3 nucleotides: TGTGCCAGCAGCTTCGGGACAGGGTTTGATAGCAATCAGCCCCAGCATTTT. This rearrangement joins TRBV7-2 to TRBJ1-5, with 9 bases matching TRBD1. From germline, CDR1 is SGHTA and CDR2 FQGNSA. V shed 3 bases and J 0 bases; nucleotides not matched to a gene: 6. The CDR3 is 17 residues long. The entire variable domain, with the rest obtained from reference TRBV7-2 and TRBJ1-5, is as follows: GAGVSQSPSNKVTEKGKDVELRCDPISGHTALYWYRQSLGQGLEFLIYFQGNSAPDKSGLPSDRFSAERTGGSVSTLTIQRTQQEDSAVYLCASSFGTGFDSNQPQHFGDGTRLSIL.

The rearrangement uses TRBV10-3 and TRBJ1-5; 7 nucleotides agree with TRBD1. Trimming took 4 bases from V and 4 from J; bases not matched to a gene: 4. Germline V gene sequence: CDR1 ENHRY, CDR2 SYGVKD. This CDR3 has 14 amino acids. CDR3: CAISGQGWNQPQHF. The DNA for the CDR3 is TGTGCCATCAGTGGACAGGGATGGAATCAGCCCCAGCATTTT.

The J gene is TRBJ1-2, the V gene TRBV6-5; no clear D. V was trimmed by 5 bases and J by 4 bases, leaving 11 bases between them. The germline V gene encodes CDR1 MNHEY and CDR2 SVGAGI. The CDR3 runs 13 residues. CDR3 nucleotides: TGTGCCAGCAGTACTATATCGGGCTATGGCTACACCTTC. Residues: CASSTISGYGYTF.

CDR3 region: CASSRRATGTSGGAYEQYF. The CDR3 DNA sequence: TGTGCCAGCAGTCGGCGGGCAACCGGGACTAGCGGGGGGGCCTACGAGCAGTACTTC. The J gene is TRBJ2-7, the V gene TRBV27; TRBD2 matches 16 bases. V lost 5 bases to trimming and J lost 2 bases; unmatched junction nucleotides: 12. The CDR3 sequence is 19 residues long. Germline V gives CDR1 MNHEY, CDR2 SMNVEV (reference sequence).

A single count supports this clone. Other DNA variants within this sample encode the same CDR3. The rearrangement joins TRBV4-3 to TRBJ2-3, with 9 positions matching TRBD1. Germline-derived CDR1 and CDR2 are LGHNA and YSLEER. CDR3 length: 15 residues. V was clipped by 0 bases and J by 4 bases; unmatched bases: 2. The CDR3 is CASSQERTGADTQYF. For the CDR3, the DNA is TGCGCCAGCAGCCAAGAAAGGACAGGGGCAGATACGCAGTATTTT.

V and J are TRBV27 and TRBJ1-2; D is unresolved. The V end lost 2 bases, the J end lost 6 bases, and 10 bases lay between the germline ends. The CDR3 is made up of 13 amino acids. Germline lookup yields CDR1 MNHEY and CDR2 SMNVEV (reference sequence). CDR3 loop: CASSLMGGNGYTF. The CDR3 nucleotides are TGTGCCAGCAGTTTAATGGGAGGTAATGGCTACACCTTC.

V usage is TRBV19 and J usage is TRBJ2-1; D is uncertain. The V and J ends lost 5 bases and 4 bases respectively, with 6 bases between them. The V gene's germline CDR1 is LNHDA and CDR2 SQIVND (reference sequence). The CDR3 length is 12 residues. In nucleotides, the CDR3 is TGTGCCAGTAGTCCGGAGTACAATGAGCAGTTCTTC. This encodes CASSPEYNEQFF. Drawing the rest from reference TRBV19 and TRBJ2-1, the complete variable domain is DGGITQSPKYLFRKEGQNVTLSCEQNLNHDAMYWYRQDPGQGLRLIYYSQIVNDFQKGDIAEGYSVSREKKESFPLTVTSAQKNPTAFYLCASSPEYNEQFFGPGTRLTVL.

The V gene is TRBV2, the J gene TRBJ1-1; 10 bases match TRBD1. Germline values: CDR1 SNHLY, CDR2 FYNNEI. V was pared by 3 bases and J by 6 bases, with 13 bases of the junction left unmatched. The CDR3 length is 17 residues. The CDR3 nucleotides read TGTGCCAGCAGTGACGAGGGGGGGGGACAGGGGAGCCCTGAAGCTTTCTTT. Amino acid sequence: CASSDEGGGQGSPEAFF.

In this sample, this clone turned up once. The rearrangement links TRBV4-1 to TRBJ1-4; D call uncertain. The CDR3 covers 13 residues. Trimming cost V 4 bases and J 5 bases, with 8 bases left between them. Germline-derived CDR1 and CDR2 are MGHRA and YSYEKL. CDR3 loop: CASSRSTNEKLFF. In nucleotides, the CDR3 is TGCGCCAGCAGCCGGAGCACAAATGAAAAACTGTTTTTT.

The chain carries TRBV6-6 and TRBJ1-2; 8 bases map to TRBD1. The junction had 8 bases not matched to a gene; V was cut back by 5 bases and J by 6 bases. CDR1 and CDR2 from the germline V gene are MNHNY and SVGAGI (reference sequence). The CDR3 totals 14 residues. DNA of the CDR3: TGTGCCAGCAGTACTCCGGGACAGGACGATGGCTACACCTTC. As protein: CASSTPGQDDGYTF.

The chain links TRBV29-1 to TRBJ2-2, with D tentatively TRBD2 (7 bases). Deletions cut 4 bases from V and 6 bases from J, with 15 bases between. This CDR3 contains 14 residues. Germline V CDR1 and CDR2: SQVTM, ANQGSEA. Here the CDR3 reads CSVGGGGKAGELFF. The CDR3 DNA reads as TGCAGCGTTGGAGGGGGGGGGAAGGCCGGGGAGCTGTTTTTT.

V gene TRBV29-1 combines with J gene TRBJ1-1; TRBD1 is a possible D gene (5 bases). V shed 1 base and J shed 1 base, with 7 bases lying between them. Germline assignment: CDR1 SQVTM and CDR2 ANQGSEA. The CDR3 runs to 13 residues. The CDR3 DNA sequence: TGCAGCGTTGAAGGCAGGGCGAACACTGAAGCTTTCTTT. Its translation is CSVEGRANTEAFF.

The CDR3, as DNA: TGTGCCAGCAGCCTGAGCAATCAGCCCCAGCATTTT. Translated: CASSLSNQPQHF. This chain uses TRBV7-2 with TRBJ1-5; D remains ambiguous. Between the trimmed V and J ends, which lost 5 bases and 1 base, there was a span of 3 bases. In germline, CDR1 is SGHTA, CDR2 FQGNSA. This CDR3 spans 12 amino acids.

This rearrangement joins TRBV28 to TRBJ1-5; 8 positions match TRBD1. V lost 8 bases to trimming and J lost 8 bases; unmatched junction nucleotides: 14. Germline CDR1 is MDHEN and CDR2 is SYDVKM. The CDR3 is 15 residues long. CDR3 DNA sequence: TGTGCCAGCGGAACAGGGGGTATAGGGGATAAGCCCCAGCATTTT. Translation gives CASGTGGIGDKPQHF.

The chain joins TRBV5-1 to TRBJ2-7; D might be TRBD1 (5 bases). The CDR3 contains 14 residues. The V end lost 0 bases, the J end lost 2 bases, and 9 bases lay between the germline ends. The germline CDR1 and CDR2 sequences are SGHRS and YFSETQ. The chain's CDR3 is CASSLEGIPYEQYF. The CDR3 DNA reads as TGCGCCAGCAGCTTGGAGGGGATACCCTACGAGCAGTACTTC.

This chain joins TRBV7-2 and TRBJ1-2, with TRBD1 matching over 7 bases. Germline V gene lookup returns CDR1 SGHTA and CDR2 FQGNSA. The J segment lost 4 bases and the V segment lost 5 bases, leaving 10 bases of the junction unmatched. The CDR3 covers 15 residues. CDR3 loop: CASSQYSGQAYGYTF. CDR3 DNA: TGTGCCAGCAGCCAATACTCAGGACAGGCCTATGGCTACACCTTC.

Remarks on this clone: The junction shows a germline mismatch at one end, possibly a read error. The chain carries TRBV6-5 and TRBJ1-2, with D unresolved. Germline assignment: CDR1 MNHEY and CDR2 SVGAGI. This CDR3 contains 12 residues. This chain's CDR3 is CASSYTAGGWVF. The CDR3 nucleotides are TGTGCCAGCAGTTACACGGCAGGAGGCTGGGTGTTC.

This rearrangement joins TRBV28 to TRBJ2-7; TRBD1 aligns across 8 bases. J gave up 4 bases and V 7 bases, and 12 bases lay outside the gene matches. Per the germline V gene, CDR1 is MDHEN and CDR2 is SYDVKM. CDR3 size: 15 residues. Written as DNA, the CDR3 is TGTGCCAGCATCTCTTCCGGGACAGGAATGTACGAGCAGTACTTC. Translating gives CASISSGTGMYEQYF.

This rearrangement joins TRBV7-8 to TRBJ2-2; no clear D gene. The V end was cut by 2 bases, the J end by 6 bases, with 7 bases between. The CDR3 totals 13 residues. CDR1 is SGHVS and CDR2 is FQNEAQ in the germline V gene. CDR3 loop: CASSLQRPGELFF. In DNA, the CDR3 is TGTGCCAGCAGCTTACAGCGCCCCGGGGAGCTGTTTTTT.

This chain joins TRBV21-1 and TRBJ2-5; TRBD1 is taken as the D call from the table, unchecked against the DNA. TRBV21-1 is deemed a pseudogene. The CDR3 covers 14 residues. DNA for the CDR3: TGTGCCAGCAGCAAAGCCACAGGGCGAGAGACCCAGTACTTC. The encoded protein is CASSKATGRETQYF.

This sequence joins TRBV19 and TRBJ1-6; tentatively, D is TRBD1 (5 bases). Germline V gives CDR1 LNHDA, CDR2 SQIVND (reference sequence). V lost 4 bases and J lost 8, with 9 bases in between. This CDR3 has 13 amino acids. The CDR3 spells CASSTARDSPLHF. In nucleotides, the CDR3 is TGTGCCAGTAGTACGGCCAGGGATTCACCCCTCCACTTT.

The genes are TRBV2 and TRBJ2-1; D not certain. The CDR3 loop spans 14 amino acids. Germline assignment: CDR1 SNHLY and CDR2 FYNNEI. The ends were cut back, 7 bases at V and 3 bases at J, with 13 bases in the middle. CDR3 sequence (DNA): TGTGCCAGCATTAGAACTGTTATCTACAATGAGCAGTTCTTC. Translation: CASIRTVIYNEQFF. The variable domain in full, completed from reference TRBV2 and TRBJ2-1, reads EPEVTQTPSHQVTQMGQEVILRCVPISNHLYFYWYRQILGQKVEFLVSFYNNEISEKSEIFDDQFSVERPDGSNFTLKIRSTKLEDSAMYFCASIRTVIYNEQFFGPGTRLTVL.

The chain combines TRBV30 with TRBJ1-2; 7 bases fit TRBD1. Unmatched junction bases numbered 7, after V lost 0 bases and J lost 9 bases. There are 13 residues in the CDR3. Germline CDR1 reads GTSNPN; CDR2 reads SVGIG (reference sequence). The CDR3 region is CAWSVQGIGSYTF. The CDR3 DNA reads as TGTGCCTGGAGTGTACAGGGGATAGGTAGCTACACCTTC.

The chain couples TRBV5-5 to TRBJ2-3; D gene uncertain. The CDR3 runs to 16 residues. Trimming left V 2 bases short and J 0 bases short, with 13 bases between. Germline assignment: CDR1 SGHKS and CDR2 YYEKEE (reference sequence). The CDR3 nucleotides are TGTGCCAGCAGCTTAACGAGGTCCGCTAGCACAGATACGCAGTATTTT. It encodes CASSLTRSASTDTQYF.